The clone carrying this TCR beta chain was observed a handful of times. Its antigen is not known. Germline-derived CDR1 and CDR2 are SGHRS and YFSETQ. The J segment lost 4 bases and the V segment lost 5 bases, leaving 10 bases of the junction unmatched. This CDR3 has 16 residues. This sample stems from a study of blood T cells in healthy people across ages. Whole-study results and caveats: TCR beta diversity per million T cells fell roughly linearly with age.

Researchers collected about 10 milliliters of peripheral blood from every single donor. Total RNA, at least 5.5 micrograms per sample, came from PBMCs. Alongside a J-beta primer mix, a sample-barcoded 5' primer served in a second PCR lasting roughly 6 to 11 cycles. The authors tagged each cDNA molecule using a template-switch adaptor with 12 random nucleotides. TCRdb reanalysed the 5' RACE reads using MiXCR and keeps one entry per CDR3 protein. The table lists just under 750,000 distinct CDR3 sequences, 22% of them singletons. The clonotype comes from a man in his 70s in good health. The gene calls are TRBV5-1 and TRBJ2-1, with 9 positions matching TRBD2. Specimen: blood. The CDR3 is CASSLQVAGGYNEQFF. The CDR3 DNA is TGCGCCAGCAGTCTACAAGTGGCGGGGGGGTACAATGAGCAGTTCTTC.